This T cell receptor (beta chain) was identified during a study of blood T cell repertoires in COVID-19 (TCRdb year 2020). About the full investigation: Samples covering the acute and convalescent phases of COVID-19 were provided by collaborators in the United States, Italy and Spain. The prospective study material was composed of cDNA or gDNA derived from T cells, B-cell-depleted T cells, or PBMCs. The dataset comprised deeply sampled blood TCRbeta repertoires from subjects exposed to, actively infected with, or recovered from COVID-19. A freely available public database, intended as a resource for researchers studying the immune response to SARS-CoV-2, is where the repertoires were released. The samples were drawn from the first 160 participants of the ongoing ImmuneRACE study and from 1,254 subjects provided by 6 global collaborators. Sample metadata almost always included a de-identified subject ID, COVID-19 status, age in years and sex. HLA class I and class II types, where available, came from metadata supplied by the sample provider rather than from assay-based typing.

On this clone itself: Its antigen remains undetermined. No much larger clonotype is one base removed from it; base qualities were not supplied.

Whole blood was collected in K2EDTA tubes by collaborating institutions according to the institutions' own protocols. For TCRbeta analysis, collaborators shipped samples as frozen whole blood, isolated PBMCs, or DNA extracted from either of those sample types. Broader findings and caveats from the paper: Clinical and demographic metadata were provided uncurated, with the amount varying by source and participant.

TCRbeta CDR3 regions were amplified from genomic DNA by means of the immunoSEQ Assay, a bias-controlled multiplex PCR. On the authors' methods: Within the assay, amplification of reference gene primers was used to estimate how many nucleated cells each sample contained. Sequence reads were collapsed and filtered to measure the absolute abundance of every unique TCRbeta CDR3 rearrangement. For each sample, productive Simpson clonality was calculated as the square root of Simpson's diversity index across productive rearrangements. TCRdb carries this immuneACCESS record with in-frame sequences only. Its versions omit some clonotypes, under half of them owing to an unresolved V gene in the studies checked, with the rest unexplained. That table gives V, J and clone size, and the DNA gave D and trimming. The sample contains roughly 160,000 clones, about nine tenths of them found a single time. The ten largest account for roughly 25% of the sample.

The CDR3 contains 15 residues, cysteine and phenylalanine counted. The only DNA kept is the CDR3, 45 bases in frame from the first base. Unmatched junction bases come to 0, with V trimmed by 2 bases and J by 4 bases. From the germline V gene, CDR1 is WSHSY and CDR2 is SAAADI. The sequence came from a man in his 60s with acute or convalescent COVID-19. The rearrangement joined TRBV10-2 to TRBJ2-2, and TRBD2 matches 11 of the central bases. The sequenced sample was peripheral blood. CDR3 loop: CASSETSGSTGELFF. The nucleotide sequence reads as follows: TGCGCCAGCAGTGAGACTAGCGGGAGCACCGGGGAGCTGTTTTTT.